The rows below give T cell receptor beta chains drawn from one sample of a study of TIL therapy for anti-PD-1-resistant metastatic lung cancer. Libraries were prepared by immunoSEQ multiplex PCR; TCRdb keeps only in-frame clonotypes and omits some of them. This sample yields roughly 92,000 clones, of which about two thirds are seen a single time; approximately 11% belongs to the top ten. The sample here was tumor tissue, taken at baseline. The source of these receptors is a person aged 25-79 years with non-small cell lung cancer. The CDR3 runs from the conserved cysteine through the conserved F or W. The D gene is left open where the match is weak. Not every row has a clone size; where given, it reads once, few, many or a size class.

abundance	j_gene	d_gene	v_gene	CDR3aa	CDR3nt
-	TRBJ2-7	-	TRBV20-1	CSASLGTPYEQYF	TGCAGTGCTAGTCTCGGGACACCCTACGAGCAGTACTTC
-	TRBJ2-3	-	TRBV12-3/TRBV12-4	CASSLEHTQYF	TGTGCCAGCAGTTTAGAGCATACGCAGTATTTT
-	TRBJ1-5	-	TRBV15	CATSRPRRLSNQPQHF	TGTGCCACCAGCAGACCCCGGAGGCTCAGCAATCAGCCCCAGCATTTT
-	TRBJ2-3	-	TRBV6-5	CASSLEGRWTDTQYF	TGTGCCAGCAGTTTGGAGGGGCGGTGGACAGATACGCAGTATTTT
-	TRBJ2-7	-	TRBV6-6	CASSYLAGDEQYF	TGTGCCAGCAGTTACTTAGCAGGGGACGAGCAGTACTTC
-	TRBJ2-3	-	TRBV27	CASSFSSTDTQYF	TGTGCCAGCAGTTTTAGTAGCACAGATACGCAGTATTTT
-	TRBJ2-7	-	TRBV7-2	CASSLALSSYEQYF	TGTGCCAGCAGCTTAGCGCTCAGTTCCTACGAGCAGTACTTC
-	TRBJ2-7	TRBD1	TRBV28	CASTRTGGHGTGGPHEQYF	TGTGCCAGCACCCGAACGGGGGGGCACGGGACAGGGGGCCCCCACGAGCAGTACTTC
-	TRBJ1-6	-	TRBV23-1	CASSLGDRGHSPLHF	TGCGCCAGCAGTCTCGGGGACCGAGGGCATTCACCCCTCCACTTT
few	TRBJ1-2	-	TRBV4-3	CASSQGLREGGYTF	TGCGCCAGCAGCCAAGGGCTCAGGGAAGGAGGCTACACCTTC
-	TRBJ1-5	TRBD1	TRBV2	CASSEESGQNQPQHF	TGTGCCAGCAGTGAAGAATCGGGACAGAATCAGCCCCAGCATTTT
-	TRBJ2-3	TRBD2	TRBV3-1/TRBV3-2	CASSPRGGVRDTQYF	TGTGCCAGCAGCCCCCGGGGGGGAGTAAGAGATACGCAGTATTTT
-	TRBJ1-5	-	TRBV5-1	CASSLGEGDQPQHF	TGCGCCAGCAGCTTGGGGGAGGGAGATCAGCCCCAGCATTTT
few	TRBJ2-3	-	TRBV11-2	CASSTRLTDTQYF	TGTGCCAGCAGCACCCGGCTCACAGATACGCAGTATTTT
-	TRBJ2-7	TRBD1	TRBV7-3	CASSPGTEAYEQYF	TGTGCCAGCAGCCCCGGGACAGAGGCCTACGAGCAGTACTTC
-	TRBJ2-7	-	TRBV4-1	CASSHAGSGGSSYEQYF	TGCGCCAGCAGCCATGCCGGGTCTGGAGGGAGTTCCTACGAGCAGTACTTC
-	TRBJ2-7	-	TRBV6-5	CASSPGESYEQYF	TGTGCCAGCTCCCCGGGAGAGTCCTACGAGCAGTACTTC
-	TRBJ2-5	TRBD2	TRBV7-2	CASSFLPGGGSQETQYF	TGTGCCAGCAGCTTTCTGCCCGGGGGGGGGTCCCAAGAGACCCAGTACTTC
-	TRBJ1-2	-	TRBV7-2	CASSPPPPNYGYTF	TGTGCCAGCAGCCCCCCTCCTCCTAACTATGGCTACACCTTC
many	TRBJ1-2	-	TRBV7-2	CASSLGTSYGYTF	TGTGCCAGCAGCTTAGGGACGAGTTATGGCTACACCTTC
-	TRBJ2-1	-	TRBV10-3	CAGRGEGYNEQFF	TGTGCCGGAAGGGGGGAGGGGTACAATGAGCAGTTCTTC
-	TRBJ1-1	-	TRBV9	CASSEGPANTEAFF	TGTGCCAGCAGCGAGGGACCGGCAAACACTGAAGCTTTCTTT
-	TRBJ2-7	-	TRBV6-2/TRBV6-3	CASSYGDEQYF	TGTGCCAGCAGTTACGGCGACGAGCAGTACTTC
-	TRBJ1-2	-	TRBV29-1	CSVARGEGYTF	TGCAGCGTTGCCAGGGGAGAGGGCTACACCTTC
-	TRBJ2-7	TRBD1	TRBV30	CACRRQGDSYEQYF	TGTGCCTGCCGACGCCAGGGGGACTCCTACGAGCAGTACTTC
-	TRBJ2-3	-	TRBV19	CASSRWGRVSGDTQYF	TGTGCCAGTAGTAGATGGGGCAGGGTGAGTGGAGATACGCAGTATTTT
-	TRBJ2-2	-	TRBV28	CASSLRGRPNTGELFF	TGTGCCAGCAGTTTAAGGGGACGGCCGAACACCGGGGAGCTGTTTTTT